This TCR beta chain was sequenced for a study of T-cell reconstitution after alpha-beta-depleted transplantation in children. Study-level points and caveats: By one year post-transplant, T-cell counts and diversity largely arose from T cells that were newly produced. Several hundred rapidly expanded clones from non-depleted graft cells reportedly supplied alpha-beta T cells about two months post-transplant.

The TCRbeta library incorporated unique molecular identifiers. MiXCR, applied by TCRdb to the PCR reads, yields one record per CDR3 protein. Of 300,000 or so distinct CDR3 sequences listed, around 25% were seen once; the top ten hold roughly 11%. The CDR3 covers 14 residues. The V end lost 5 bases, the J end lost 5 bases, and 13 bases lay between the germline ends. This clonotype has a handful of counts. The antigen is undetermined. J is TRBJ2-1 and V is TRBV12-3 or TRBV12-4, with a tentative D call TRBD1 (6 bases). This sample comprised PBMCs, mostly from graft donor cells, obtained 180 days after TCRalphabeta/CD19-depleted stem cell transplant. This clonotype was obtained from a male patient aged 10 to 17 who had a stem cell transplant for acute lymphoblastic leukemia, so the T cells may come from the graft donor. CDR3 in DNA: TGTGCCAGCAGTCAGGACAGAGATAACAATGAGCAGTTCTTC. The encoded protein is CASSQDRDNNEQFF.